The rows below give T cell receptor beta chains drawn from one sample of a study of T cell clonotyping in hematopoietic cell transplantation. Sequenced by immunoSEQ multiplex PCR; TCRdb stores in-frame clones only, minus some. The sample consists of roughly 40,000 clones, 94% of them appearing once. The sequenced material came from peripheral blood mononuclear cells. The receptors stem from a woman in her forties or fifties in good health. Some clones in this sample may be carry-over from other donors' samples. CDR3s include the opening cysteine and the closing phenylalanine or tryptophan. The D gene is left open where the match is weak. Some rows mark clone size as missing; the rest say once, few, many or name a class of expanded clone.

J: TRBJ1-6; size: -; D: -; V: TRBV5-1; DNA: TGCGCCAGCAGGGGATCCCATCTCGGGACCACTCAAAGCTCCTATAATTCACCCCTCCACTTT; CDR3: CASRGSHLGTTQSSYNSPLHF
J: TRBJ1-6; size: -; D: -; V: TRBV15; DNA: TGTGCCACCAGCAGAGAGAGGGGGGCCAATTCACCCCTCCACTTT; CDR3: CATSRERGANSPLHF
J: TRBJ2-7; size: -; D: -; V: TRBV9; DNA: TGTGCCAGCAGCCCCACAGGTCTTCAGGGCTACGAGCAGTACTTC; CDR3: CASSPTGLQGYEQYF
J: TRBJ1-1; size: -; D: -; V: TRBV28; DNA: TGTGCCAGCAAGGGGAACACTGAAGCTTTCTTT; CDR3: CASKGNTEAFF
J: TRBJ1-1; size: -; D: -; V: TRBV11-2; DNA: TGTGCCAGCAGCTCGGGACAGAACACTGAAGCTTTCTTT; CDR3: CASSSGQNTEAFF
J: TRBJ1-4; size: -; D: -; V: TRBV6-1; DNA: TGTGCCAGCAGTGAACCTCGAGGGACGCGTAATGAAAAACTGTTTTTT; CDR3: CASSEPRGTRNEKLFF
J: TRBJ2-3; size: -; D: TRBD2; V: TRBV5-6; DNA: TGTGCCAGCAGCTTAATAGGCGGGGGGGCCACAGATACGCAGTATTTT; CDR3: CASSLIGGGATDTQYF
J: TRBJ2-3; size: -; D: -; V: TRBV6-1; DNA: TGTGCCAGCAGTCCGGGGGTTAGCACAGATACGCAGTATTTT; CDR3: CASSPGVSTDTQYF
J: TRBJ1-3; size: -; D: -; V: TRBV5-1; DNA: TGCGCCAGCAGCTTGGACGGAAGCTCTGGAAACACCATATATTTT; CDR3: CASSLDGSSGNTIYF
J: TRBJ1-1; size: -; D: -; V: TRBV25-1; DNA: TGTGCCAGCAGTGAATGGAAAGCACCCGCTTTCTTT; CDR3: CASSEWKAPAFF
J: TRBJ2-3; size: -; D: -; V: TRBV4-3; DNA: TGCGCCAGCAGCCGCAGCGGGACAGCCGAACGGGGCACAGATACGCAGTATTTT; CDR3: CASSRSGTAERGTDTQYF
J: TRBJ2-5; size: -; D: -; V: TRBV5-1; DNA: TGCGCCAGCGGAAGACCCAACCAAGAGACCCAGTACTTC; CDR3: CASGRPNQETQYF
J: TRBJ1-1; size: -; D: -; V: TRBV19; DNA: TGTGCCACATCGGGGCAGGGAAGCAGCCTGGAAGCTTTCTTT; CDR3: CATSGQGSSLEAFF
J: TRBJ2-3; size: -; D: -; V: TRBV15; DNA: TGTGCCACCAGCAGAGATGTCACCAGCGATACGCAGTATTTT; CDR3: CATSRDVTSDTQYF
J: TRBJ2-6; size: few; D: -; V: TRBV30; DNA: TGTGCCTGGAGTTTAGGAGACTCTGGGGCCAACGTCCTGACTTTC; CDR3: CAWSLGDSGANVLTF
J: TRBJ2-4; size: -; D: TRBD2; V: TRBV19; DNA: TGTGCCAGTAGTACGAGACTAGCGGGGACGGGAGCCAAAAACATTCAGTACTTC; CDR3: CASSTRLAGTGAKNIQYF
J: TRBJ2-7; size: -; D: -; V: TRBV21-1; DNA: TGTGCCAGCAGCAAATCCCAGGGGGCCTGGGAGCAGTACTTC; CDR3: CASSKSQGAWEQYF
J: TRBJ1-2; size: -; D: -; V: TRBV6-5; DNA: TGTGCCAGCAGTTACTCCTTAGTAGGCTACACCTTC; CDR3: CASSYSLVGYTF
J: TRBJ2-3; size: -; D: -; V: TRBV4-2; DNA: TGTGCCAGCAGCCCCGCCGTATCTAGCACAGATACGCAGTATTTT; CDR3: CASSPAVSSTDTQYF
J: TRBJ1-2; size: -; D: -; V: TRBV7-2; DNA: TGTGCCAGCAGCTCCACGGACCTTGGAGGCTACACCTTC; CDR3: CASSSTDLGGYTF
J: TRBJ2-7; size: -; D: -; V: TRBV11-3; DNA: TGTGCCAGCAGGGGGTCATGGTCCTACGAGCAGTACTTC; CDR3: CASRGSWSYEQYF
J: TRBJ2-1; size: once; D: -; V: TRBV7-9; DNA: TGTGCCAGCAGCTTAAGTAGCTCCTACAATGAGCAGTTCTTC; CDR3: CASSLSSSYNEQFF
J: TRBJ1-5; size: -; D: -; V: TRBV19; DNA: TGTGCCAGTAGTATAGGAGAGAATAGCAATCAGCCCCAGCATTTT; CDR3: CASSIGENSNQPQHF
J: TRBJ1-1; size: -; D: -; V: TRBV2; DNA: TGTGCCAGCAGAGGAAGGACAGACTGGAACACTGAAGCTTTCTTT; CDR3: CASRGRTDWNTEAFF
J: TRBJ1-4; size: once; D: TRBD1; V: TRBV4-1; DNA: TGCGCCAGCAGCCCTGGGACAGTGAATAATGAAAAACTGTTTTTT; CDR3: CASSPGTVNNEKLFF
J: TRBJ2-5; size: -; D: TRBD1; V: TRBV27; DNA: TGTGCCAGCAGCCGGGACAGTCAAGAGACCCAGTACTTC; CDR3: CASSRDSQETQYF
J: TRBJ1-6; size: -; D: -; V: TRBV5-4; DNA: TGTGCCAGCAGCTTCCTTACAGGGCAATCCTATAATTCACCCCTCCACTTT; CDR3: CASSFLTGQSYNSPLHF
J: TRBJ1-1; size: -; D: -; V: TRBV4-3; DNA: TGCGCCAGCAGCCCCCAGATCAGGGGCATGAACACTGAAGCTTTCTTT; CDR3: CASSPQIRGMNTEAFF